Following are 25 T cell receptor beta chains from one sample sequenced in a study of blood T cell repertoires in COVID-19. Method: immunoSEQ multiplex PCR; TCRdb's copy keeps in-frame clones and lacks some. The sample includes some 320,000 clones, around 86% of them seen just once. Sequencing was done on a sample of PBMCs or T cells enriched from blood (not recorded which). All receptors come from a man between 60 and 70 years old who had recovered from COVID-19.

The chain carries TRBV5-5 and TRBJ1-2; D perhaps matches TRBD1 (5 bases). Trimming shortened V by 1 base and J by 12 bases, and 22 bases separated the two germline ends. The CDR3 is 15 amino acids. Germline lookup yields CDR1 SGHKS and CDR2 YYEKEE (reference sequence). CDR3 residues: CASSLNPGTPYINTF. The DNA of the CDR3 is TGTGCCAGCAGCTTGAATCCCGGGACTCCTTACATTAACACCTTC.

V is TRBV3-1 (or the pseudogene TRBV3-2) and J is TRBJ1-2; D is perhaps TRBD1 (6 bases). Germline loops: CDR1 LGHDT, CDR2 YNNKEL (reference sequence). This CDR3 is 18 amino acids long. The V gene lost 0 bases and the J gene lost 1 base, with 18 bases spanning the gap. Here the CDR3 reads CASSQDRSTRRGNYGYTF. CDR3 nucleotide sequence: TGTGCCAGCAGCCAAGATCGAAGTACACGCAGGGGTAACTATGGCTACACCTTC.

V is TRBV6-5 and J is TRBJ1-4, with D possibly TRBD1 on 5 matching bases. CDR1 and CDR2 (germline): MNHEY, SVGAGI. The CDR3 consists of 16 residues. The V end lost 2 bases, the J end lost 5 bases, and 15 bases lay between the germline ends. This CDR3 reads CASSYRSDIRNEKLFF. For the CDR3, the DNA is TGTGCCAGCAGTTACCGTTCGGACATTCGAAATGAAAAACTGTTTTTT.

The chain is built from TRBV5-1 and TRBJ2-3; 8 bases line up with TRBD1. V trimming: 0 bases; J trimming: 1 base; junction bases outside the gene matches: 7. The CDR3 has 17 residues. Germline CDR1 and CDR2: SGHRS and YFSETQ. The CDR3 bases are TGCGCCAGCAGCTTGGATCCCCCAGGGGGCGGCACAGATACGCAGTATTTT. Residues: CASSLDPPGGGTDTQYF.

This clone was observed once. CDR3 DNA sequence: TGTGCCAGCAGCCCCAGAGGGGGCAAATCCTACGAGCAGTACTTC. Its protein is CASSPRGGKSYEQYF. The J gene is TRBJ2-7, the V gene TRBV3-1 (or the pseudogene TRBV3-2); TRBD1 agrees at 7 bases. The CDR3 is 15 amino acids. Losses at the gene ends were 4 bases for V and 1 base for J; bases not matched to a gene: 7. Per the germline V gene, CDR1 is LGHDT and CDR2 is YNNKEL (reference sequence).

The table lists this clone with a count of one. This chain's CDR3 is CASSPRAGSTDTQYF. The CDR3 nucleotides read TGTGCCAGCTCACCACGGGCAGGTAGCACAGATACGCAGTATTTT. The rearrangement joins TRBV18 to TRBJ2-3; the D is unclear. CDR1 is KGHSH, CDR2 LQKENI, per germline. The CDR3 sequence is 15 residues long. V was cut by 1 base and J by 0 bases, with 8 bases left in between.

DNA for the CDR3: TGTGCCAGCAGCCTTAGCAGCTACGAGCAGTACTTC. This sequence encodes CASSLSSYEQYF. This chain connects TRBV6-1 to TRBJ2-7; no definite D call. The CDR3 spans 12 residues. V lost 6 bases and J 3 bases, leaving 9 bases between the germline ends. Germline V gene data show CDR1 as MNHNS and CDR2 as SASEGT.

CDR3: CASSYAGTSGISYNEQFF. CDR3 DNA: TGTGCCAGCAGCTACGCCGGGACTAGCGGGATCTCCTACAATGAGCAGTTCTTC. The chain employs TRBV7-3 and TRBJ2-1; 13 nucleotides match TRBD2. Germline CDR1 SGHTA, CDR2 FQGTGA. The CDR3 has 18 residues. The V segment lost 4 bases and the J segment 0 bases; nucleotides outside the gene matches: 6.

The chain links TRBV19 to TRBJ1-1, with 7 bases lining up with TRBD1. Germline CDR1 is LNHDA and CDR2 is SQIVND (reference sequence). The trim removed 5 bases at V and 2 bases at J, leaving 8 bases unmatched. CDR3 length: 15 residues. As DNA, the CDR3 is TGTGCCAGTAGTGGACCCACAGGGGCCAACACTGAAGCTTTCTTT. Amino acids: CASSGPTGANTEAFF.

This clone has a single count. The rearrangement links TRBV6-2 or TRBV6-3 to TRBJ2-1, with 7 bases fitting TRBD2. The CDR3 spans 17 residues. Per the germline V gene, CDR1 is MNHEY and CDR2 is SVGEGT. V shed 3 bases and J 0 bases; nucleotides not matched to a gene: 8. This chain's CDR3 is CASSYSEVAGSYNEQFF. CDR3 in DNA: TGTGCCAGCAGTTATTCAGAAGTAGCGGGCTCCTACAATGAGCAGTTCTTC.

The genes are TRBV7-9 and TRBJ2-5, with D hard to call. CDR3 length equals 14 residues. Germline lookup yields CDR1 SEHNR and CDR2 FQNEAQ (reference sequence). With 5 bases removed from V and 5 bases from J, the gap between germline ends came to 15 bases. CDR3 bases: TGTGCCAGCAGCCTCCGATCAGGAAGCGAGACCCAGTACTTC. Translating gives CASSLRSGSETQYF.

The chain has TRBV23-1 and TRBJ2-1, with D perhaps matching TRBD1 (6 bases). TRBV23-1 is reported as an ORF; its role is uncertain. CDR3 length equals 14 residues. CDR3 sequence (DNA): TGCGCTACCCCCCCAGGGGACCTACGAGGTGAGCAGTTCTTC. This codes for CATPPGDLRGEQFF.

For this clone: One junction end disagrees with the germline gene, perhaps due to a read error. The same CDR3 is also encoded by other DNA sequences in this sample. The gene calls are TRBV18 and TRBJ1-1; 8 bases line up with TRBD1. This CDR3 region has 13 residues. CDR1 and CDR2 from the germline V gene are KGHSH and LQKENI. Here the CDR3 DNA reads TGTGCCAGCTCTCCACAGGGGGACACTGAAGCTTTCTTT. It codes for CASSPQGDTEAFF.

The CDR3 DNA sequence: TGCGCCAGCAGCCAAGCGATAGGGACTAGCGGCGGACTAAGCACAGATACGCAGTATTTT. Translated: CASSQAIGTSGGLSTDTQYF. V usage is TRBV4-1 and J usage is TRBJ2-3, with TRBD2 matching 11 bases. The CDR3 contains 20 residues. Germline assignment: CDR1 MGHRA and CDR2 YSYEKL. V trimming: 1 base; J trimming: 0 bases; junction bases outside the gene matches: 12.

This chain links TRBV7-6 with TRBJ1-3; D possibly corresponds to TRBD1 (6 bases). The CDR3 has 16 amino acids. Germline-derived CDR1 and CDR2 are SGHVS and FNYEAQ. Trimming stripped 5 bases from V and 1 base from J, with 15 bases between. DNA for the CDR3: TGTGCCAGCAGCACCGGACAGTTTCAATCTGGAAACACCATATATTTT. Protein: CASSTGQFQSGNTIYF.

The chain joins TRBV28 to TRBJ1-2; TRBD1 is a possible D gene (5 bases). Trimming left V 1 base short and J 8 bases short, with 11 bases between. Germline CDR1 reads MDHEN; CDR2 reads SYDVKM. The CDR3 is made up of 13 amino acids. The CDR3 protein is CASSLLGAVGYTF. CDR3 DNA sequence: TGTGCCAGCAGTTTATTAGGGGCGGTAGGCTACACCTTC.

The rearrangement joins TRBV20-1 to TRBJ1-1; weak D call: TRBD1 (6 bases). Germline V gene lookup returns CDR1 DFQATT and CDR2 SNEGSKA (reference sequence). The CDR3 covers 11 residues. V was clipped by 4 bases and J by 10 bases, with 13 bases between them. The CDR3 loop reads CSATFRGRAFF. Here the CDR3 DNA reads TGCAGTGCTACCTTCAGGGGTAGAGCTTTCTTT.

In this sample, this clone turned up once. The rearrangement uses TRBV28 and TRBJ1-1, with 9 nucleotides matching TRBD1. This CDR3 has 15 amino acids. CDR1 and CDR2 (germline): MDHEN, SYDVKM. V lost 10 bases, J lost 4 bases, and 13 bases stayed unmatched. CDR3 loop: CAIDLPGQGSTEAFF. The DNA of the CDR3 is TGTGCCATCGACCTTCCGGGACAGGGATCCACTGAAGCTTTCTTT.

The rearrangement uses TRBV6-5 and TRBJ1-5, with a tentative D call TRBD1 (6 bases). Trimming took 2 bases from V and 6 from J, leaving 11 bases between them. The CDR3 consists of 14 residues. Germline V CDR1 and CDR2: MNHEY, SVGAGI. The CDR3 DNA reads TGTGCCAGCAGTTACCAACAGGGTAGTCAGCCCCAGCATTTT. Translating gives CASSYQQGSQPQHF.

V gene TRBV18 combines with J gene TRBJ2-3; 11 positions match TRBD2. Germline trimming cut 2 bases from V and 2 bases from J; bases unmatched to any gene: 6. The length of the CDR3 is 17 residues. The germline gives CDR1 KGHSH, CDR2 LQKENI. The CDR3, as DNA: TGTGCCAGCTCACCAGCGTCTAGCGGGAGGAACACAGATACGCAGTATTTT. Translated, it gives CASSPASSGRNTDTQYF.

V and J are TRBV6-5 and TRBJ1-5; perhaps TRBD1 as D (6 bases). V was shortened by 0 bases and J by 4 bases, with 10 bases between the two germline ends. The CDR3 has 15 residues. Germline assignment: CDR1 MNHEY and CDR2 SVGAGI. DNA for the CDR3: TGTGCCAGCAGTTACTCAGGGGGAAGAAATCAGCCCCAGCATTTT. It specifies CASSYSGGRNQPQHF.

The V and J genes are TRBV29-1 and TRBJ1-4; TRBD1 might be the D (6 bases). V was trimmed by 6 bases and J by 8 bases, leaving 19 bases between them. Germline assignment: CDR1 SQVTM and CDR2 ANQGSEA. The CDR3 length is 14 residues. CDR3 in DNA: TGCAGCGTGGCGGGGGCCGGTGGCCTAGAAAAACTGTTTTTT. This codes for CSVAGAGGLEKLFF.

The genes are TRBV7-8 and TRBJ2-3; TRBD1 matches 7 bases. The trim removed 0 bases at V and 7 bases at J, leaving 10 bases unmatched. The CDR3 has 16 amino acids. Germline CDR1 SGHVS, CDR2 FQNEAQ. This chain's CDR3 is CASSLAVQGVGNTQYF. The CDR3 DNA follows: TGTGCCAGCAGCTTAGCGGTTCAGGGGGTAGGAAATACGCAGTATTTT.

The chain recombines TRBV2 with TRBJ2-5, with D possibly TRBD1 on 6 matching bases. V was cut by 6 bases and J by 5 bases, with 16 bases left in between. The CDR3 covers 14 residues. CDR1 is SNHLY, CDR2 FYNNEI, per germline. The CDR3 bases are TGTGCCAGCAGACAGGGAAACGAAGACGAGACCCAGTACTTC. It specifies CASRQGNEDETQYF.

The rearrangement links TRBV19 to TRBJ2-5, with D possibly TRBD1 on 5 matching bases. Between the trimmed V and J ends, which lost 6 bases and 2 bases, there was a span of 16 bases. Germline V gene data show CDR1 as LNHDA and CDR2 as SQIVND (reference sequence). This CDR3 spans 15 amino acids. CDR3 region: CASSAPGSGQETQYF. In DNA form, the CDR3 reads TGTGCCAGTAGCGCGCCGGGTTCAGGGCAAGAGACCCAGTACTTC.